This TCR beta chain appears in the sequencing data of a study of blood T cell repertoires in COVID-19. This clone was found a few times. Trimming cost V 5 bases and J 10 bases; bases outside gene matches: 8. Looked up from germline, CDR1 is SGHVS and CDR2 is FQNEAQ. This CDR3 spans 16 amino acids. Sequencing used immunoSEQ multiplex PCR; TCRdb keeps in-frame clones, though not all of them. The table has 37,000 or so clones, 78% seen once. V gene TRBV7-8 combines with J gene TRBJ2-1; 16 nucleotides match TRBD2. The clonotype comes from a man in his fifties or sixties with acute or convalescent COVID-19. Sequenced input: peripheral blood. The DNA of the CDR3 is TGTGCCAGCAGCCGGACGGGGGGACTAGCGGGAGGGGAGCAGTTCTTC. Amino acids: CASSRTGGLAGGEQFF.